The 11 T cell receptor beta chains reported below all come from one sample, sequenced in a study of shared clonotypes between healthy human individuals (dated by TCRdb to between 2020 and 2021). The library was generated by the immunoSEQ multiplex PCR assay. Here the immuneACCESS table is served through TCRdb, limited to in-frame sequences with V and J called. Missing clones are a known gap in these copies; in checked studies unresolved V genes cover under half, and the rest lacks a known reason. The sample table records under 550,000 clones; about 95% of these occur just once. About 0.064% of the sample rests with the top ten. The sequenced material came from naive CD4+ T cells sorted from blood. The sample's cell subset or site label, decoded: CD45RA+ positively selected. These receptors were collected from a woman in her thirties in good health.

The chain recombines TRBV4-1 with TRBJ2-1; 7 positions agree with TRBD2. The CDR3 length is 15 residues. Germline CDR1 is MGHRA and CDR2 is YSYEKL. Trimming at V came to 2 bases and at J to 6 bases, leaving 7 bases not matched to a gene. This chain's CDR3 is CASSQLTSSLNEQFF. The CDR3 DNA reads TGCGCCAGCAGCCAATTGACTAGCTCCCTCAATGAGCAGTTCTTC.

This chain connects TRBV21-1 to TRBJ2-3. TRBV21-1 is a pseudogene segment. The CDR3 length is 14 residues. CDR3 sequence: CASSKVRLLDTQYF. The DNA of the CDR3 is TGTGCCAGCAGCAAAGTAAGGCTCCTAGATACGCAGTATTTT.

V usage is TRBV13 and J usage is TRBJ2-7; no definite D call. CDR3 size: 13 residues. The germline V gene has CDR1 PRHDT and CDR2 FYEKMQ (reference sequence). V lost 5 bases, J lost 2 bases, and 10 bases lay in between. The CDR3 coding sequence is TGTGCCAGCAGCCTGAGGTTCCCCTACGAGCAGTACTTC. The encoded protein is CASSLRFPYEQYF.

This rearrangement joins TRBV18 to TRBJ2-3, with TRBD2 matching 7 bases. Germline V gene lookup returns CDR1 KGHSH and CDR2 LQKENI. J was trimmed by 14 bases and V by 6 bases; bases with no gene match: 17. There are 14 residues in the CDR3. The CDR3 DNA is TGTGCCAGCTCTTCCTCTATGAGGGAGGGCCTTCCGTATTTT. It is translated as CASSSSMREGLPYF.

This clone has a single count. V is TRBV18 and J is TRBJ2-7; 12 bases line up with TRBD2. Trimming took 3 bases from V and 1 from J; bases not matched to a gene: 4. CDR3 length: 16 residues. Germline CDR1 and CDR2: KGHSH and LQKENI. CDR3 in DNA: TGTGCCAGCTCACCGGCTAGCGGGAGGGTTTCCTACGAGCAGTACTTC. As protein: CASSPASGRVSYEQYF.

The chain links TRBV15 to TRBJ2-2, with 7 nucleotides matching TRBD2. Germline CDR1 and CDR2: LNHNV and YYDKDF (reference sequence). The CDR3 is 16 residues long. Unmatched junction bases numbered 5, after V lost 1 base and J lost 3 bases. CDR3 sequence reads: CATSRAGGGDTGELFF. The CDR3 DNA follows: TGTGCCACCAGCAGAGCGGGGGGAGGAGACACCGGGGAGCTGTTTTTT.

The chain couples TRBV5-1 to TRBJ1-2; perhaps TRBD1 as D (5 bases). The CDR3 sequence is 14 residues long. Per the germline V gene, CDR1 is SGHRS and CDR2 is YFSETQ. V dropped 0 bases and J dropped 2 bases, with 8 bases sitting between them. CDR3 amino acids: CASSLGPGNYGYTF. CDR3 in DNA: TGCGCCAGCAGCTTGGGGCCAGGGAACTATGGCTACACCTTC.

Here the CDR3 reads CASSESEFSNQPQHF. The CDR3 nucleotides are TGTGCCAGCAGCGAAAGCGAGTTCAGCAATCAGCCCCAGCATTTT. J is TRBJ1-5 and V is TRBV5-8, with D unresolved. CDR3 length equals 15 residues. Germline-derived CDR1 and CDR2 are SGHTS and YDEGEE. Trimming cost V 4 bases and J 1 base, with 12 bases left between them.

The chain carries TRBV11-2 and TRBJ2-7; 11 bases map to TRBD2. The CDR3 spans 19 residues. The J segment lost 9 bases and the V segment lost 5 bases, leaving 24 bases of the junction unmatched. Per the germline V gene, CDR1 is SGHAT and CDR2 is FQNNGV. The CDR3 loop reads CASSVSNVLAGENYEWQYF. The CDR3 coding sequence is TGTGCCAGCAGCGTGTCAAATGTACTAGCGGGAGAGAACTACGAGTGGCAGTACTTC. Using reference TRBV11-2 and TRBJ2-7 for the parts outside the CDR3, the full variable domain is EAGVAQSPRYKIIEKRQSVAFWCNPISGHATLYWYQQILGQGPKLLIQFQNNGVVDDSQLPKDRFSAERLKGVDSTLKIQPAKLEDSAVYLCASSVSNVLAGENYEWQYFGPGTRLTVT.

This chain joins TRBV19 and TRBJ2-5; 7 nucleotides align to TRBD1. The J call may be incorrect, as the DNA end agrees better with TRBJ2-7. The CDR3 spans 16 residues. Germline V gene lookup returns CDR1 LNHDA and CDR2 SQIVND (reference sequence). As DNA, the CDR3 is TGTGCCAGTAGGCGCGGCCGGCAGGGGGATATCGGCGAGCAGTACTTC. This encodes CASRRGRQGDIGEQYF.

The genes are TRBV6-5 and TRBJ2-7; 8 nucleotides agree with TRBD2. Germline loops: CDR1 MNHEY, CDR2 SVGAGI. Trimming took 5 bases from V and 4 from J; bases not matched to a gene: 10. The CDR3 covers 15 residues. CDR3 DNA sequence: TGTGCCAGCAGTCCAGCGGGACTAGTGGGTTACGAGCAGTACTTC. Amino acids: CASSPAGLVGYEQYF.